The present entry profiles one TCR beta chain with its context. The antigen remains undetermined. These data come from a study of cytomegalovirus exposure and HLA in healthy donors. Whole-study findings and limits: In a later analysis, at a false discovery rate of 0.05, 16,951 TCR beta sequences were associated with HLA alleles. Per published reports, the classifier diagnosed cytomegalovirus status with high specificity and sensitivity.

Germline CDR1 reads LNHDA; CDR2 reads SQIVND (reference sequence). Trimming at V came to 3 bases and at J to 3 bases, leaving 6 bases not matched to a gene. This CDR3 contains 15 residues. The PCR employed 60 Vbeta primers together with 13 Jbeta primers. Data came from immunoSEQ multiplex PCR; TCRdb stores just in-frame clones and leaves some out. The sample yields 95,000 to 150,000 clones, around 78% seen once. The sequence was obtained from a woman aged 25-40 years in good health and CMV-seropositive. The genes are TRBV19 and TRBJ2-7; 9 bases line up with TRBD2. Sequencing was carried out using PBMCs. CDR3 in DNA: TGTGCCAGTAGTATCTCAGCTAGCGGGGTCTACGAGCAGTACTTC. This sequence encodes CASSISASGVYEQYF. Drawing the rest from reference TRBV19 and TRBJ2-7, the complete variable domain is DGGITQSPKYLFRKEGQNVTLSCEQNLNHDAMYWYRQDPGQGLRLIYYSQIVNDFQKGDIAEGYSVSREKKESFPLTVTSAQKNPTAFYLCASSISASGVYEQYFGPGTRLTVT.